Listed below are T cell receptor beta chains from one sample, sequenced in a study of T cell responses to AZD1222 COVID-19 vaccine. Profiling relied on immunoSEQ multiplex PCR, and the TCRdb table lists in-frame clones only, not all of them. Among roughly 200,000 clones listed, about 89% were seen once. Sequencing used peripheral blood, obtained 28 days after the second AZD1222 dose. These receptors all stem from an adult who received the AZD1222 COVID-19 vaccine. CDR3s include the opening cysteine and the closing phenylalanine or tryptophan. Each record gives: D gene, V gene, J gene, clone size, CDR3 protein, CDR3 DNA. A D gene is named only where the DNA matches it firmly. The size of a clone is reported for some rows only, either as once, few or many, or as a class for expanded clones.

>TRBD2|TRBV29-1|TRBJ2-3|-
CSVERGATDTQYF
TGCAGCGTTGAGCGGGGGGCCACAGATACGCAGTATTTT
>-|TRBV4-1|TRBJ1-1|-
CASSQALGDPEAFF
TGCGCCAGCAGCCAAGCTCTCGGGGATCCTGAAGCTTTCTTT
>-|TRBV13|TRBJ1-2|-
CASSLGSGPADYGYTF
TGTGCCAGCAGCCTAGGGAGCGGCCCGGCGGACTATGGCTACACCTTC
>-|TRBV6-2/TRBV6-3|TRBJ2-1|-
CASSRYNEQFF
TGTGCCAGCAGTCGGTACAATGAGCAGTTCTTC
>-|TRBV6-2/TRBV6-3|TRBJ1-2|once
CASSYSNGGYTF
TGTGCCAGCAGTTACTCTAATGGAGGCTACACCTTC
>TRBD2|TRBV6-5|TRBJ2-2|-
CASSLAGATGELFF
TGTGCCAGCAGTTTAGCGGGAGCCACCGGGGAGCTGTTTTTT
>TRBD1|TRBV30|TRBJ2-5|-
CAWSRDSKETQYF
TGTGCCTGGAGTAGGGACAGTAAAGAGACCCAGTACTTC
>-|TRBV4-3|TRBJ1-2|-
CASSQDLGDYKGYGYTF
TGCGCCAGCAGCCAAGATCTGGGGGACTATAAAGGCTATGGCTACACCTTC
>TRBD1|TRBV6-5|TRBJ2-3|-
CASRQGARVDTQYF
TGTGCCAGTAGACAGGGGGCGCGTGTAGATACGCAGTATTTT
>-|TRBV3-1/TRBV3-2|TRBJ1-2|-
CASSQSRTTSNYGYTF
TGTGCCAGCAGCCAGTCAAGGACAACATCTAACTATGGCTACACCTTC
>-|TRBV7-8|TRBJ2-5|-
CASTPFSPLPTETQYF
TGTGCCAGCACCCCTTTTAGTCCCCTACCGACAGAGACCCAGTACTTC
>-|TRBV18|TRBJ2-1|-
CASSPPRGTYNEQFF
TGTGCCAGCTCACCACCGAGGGGCACCTACAATGAGCAGTTCTTC
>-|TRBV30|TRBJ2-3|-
CAWRKAGATDTQYF
TGTGCCTGGAGGAAAGCGGGCGCCACAGATACGCAGTATTTT
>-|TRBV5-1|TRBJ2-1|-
CASSLSRSNEQFF
TGCGCCAGCAGCTTGAGCAGATCCAATGAGCAGTTCTTC
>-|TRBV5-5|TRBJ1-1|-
CASSLLSAMGREAFF
TGTGCCAGCAGCTTGTTATCGGCTATGGGCCGTGAAGCTTTCTTT
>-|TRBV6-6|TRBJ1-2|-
CASSSSDRVDGYTF
-
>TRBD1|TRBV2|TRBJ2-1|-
CASSEERTGLSYNEQFF
TGTGCCAGCAGTGAAGAGAGGACAGGCCTCTCCTACAATGAGCAGTTCTTC
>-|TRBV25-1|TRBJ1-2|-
CASRAPSRGGYTF
TGTGCCAGCAGAGCGCCCTCAAGGGGTGGCTACACCTTC
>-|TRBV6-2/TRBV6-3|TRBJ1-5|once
CASSYALSPDDLGSQHF
TGTGCCAGCAGTTACGCCCTAAGCCCGGACGACCTGGGGTCCCAGCATTTT
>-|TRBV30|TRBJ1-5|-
CAWSVRGRNQPQHF
TGTGCCTGGAGTGTCCGGGGGCGCAATCAGCCCCAGCATTTT
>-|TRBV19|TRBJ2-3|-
CASSHRATTDTQYF
TGTGCCAGTAGTCACCGGGCGACAACGGATACGCAGTATTTT
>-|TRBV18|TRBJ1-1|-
CASSPTRNTEAFF
TGTGCCAGCTCCCCGACTAGGAACACTGAAGCTTTCTTT
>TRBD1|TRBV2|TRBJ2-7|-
CASRTPGQGVYEQYF
TGTGCCAGCAGGACCCCGGGACAGGGGGTGTACGAGCAGTACTTC
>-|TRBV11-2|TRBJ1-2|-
CASSPRQANYGYTF
TGTGCCAGCAGCCCTAGACAGGCTAACTATGGCTACACCTTC
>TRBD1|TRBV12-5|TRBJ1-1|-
CASGPDRGTEAFF
TGTGCTAGTGGTCCCGACAGGGGCACTGAAGCTTTCTTT
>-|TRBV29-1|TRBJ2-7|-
CSVGGPYEQYF
TGCAGCGTGGGGGGGCCGTACGAGCAGTACTTC
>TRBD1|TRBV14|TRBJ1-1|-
CASSLRRGTGGHTEAFF
TGTGCCAGCAGCCTAAGAAGGGGGACAGGGGGTCACACTGAAGCTTTCTTT
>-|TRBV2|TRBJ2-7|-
CASSALSREQYF
TGTGCCAGCTCTGCTTTGTCCCGCGAGCAGTACTTC
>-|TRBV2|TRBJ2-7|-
CASSQTGKGSYEQYF
TGTGCCAGCAGTCAAACCGGGAAAGGGTCCTACGAGCAGTACTTC
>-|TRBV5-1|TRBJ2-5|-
CASSLVGTQQETQYF
TGCGCCAGCAGCTTGGTAGGGACCCAGCAGGAGACCCAGTACTTC
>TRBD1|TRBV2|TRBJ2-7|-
CASSTDRGFSYEQYF
TGTGCCAGCAGTACTGACAGGGGGTTTTCCTACGAGCAGTACTTC
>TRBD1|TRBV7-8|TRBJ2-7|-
CASSLGRTGGYEQYF
TGTGCCAGCAGCTTGGGACGGACAGGGGGATACGAGCAGTACTTC
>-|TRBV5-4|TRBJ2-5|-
CASQDIPRETQYF
TGTGCCAGCCAGGACATCCCAAGGGAGACCCAGTACTTC
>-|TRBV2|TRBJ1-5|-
CASNQGGGLGNQPQHF
TGTGCCAGCAATCAAGGGGGAGGGCTGGGCAATCAGCCCCAGCATTTT
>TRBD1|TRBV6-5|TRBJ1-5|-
CASTFIGQAVRPQHF
TGTGCCAGCACCTTCATCGGACAGGCGGTTCGGCCCCAGCATTTT
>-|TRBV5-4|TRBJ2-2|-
CASSLRVTGELFF
TGTGCCAGCAGCTTGAGGGTCACCGGGGAGCTGTTTTTT
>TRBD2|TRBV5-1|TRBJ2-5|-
CASSLQGLEKETQYF
TGCGCCAGCAGCTTGCAGGGACTAGAAAAAGAGACCCAGTACTTC
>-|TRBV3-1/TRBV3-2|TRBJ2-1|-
CASSLTRNEQFF
TGTGCCAGCAGCCTTACTCGCAATGAGCAGTTCTTC
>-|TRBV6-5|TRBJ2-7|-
CASDRGQGYEQYF
TGTGCCAGTGATCGGGGGCAGGGCTACGAGCAGTACTTC
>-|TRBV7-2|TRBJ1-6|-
CASSSQGRSYNSPLHF
TGTGCCAGCAGCTCCCAGGGTCGCTCCTATAATTCACCCCTCCACTTT
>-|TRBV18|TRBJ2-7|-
CASSPRRGTSYEQYF
TGTGCCAGCTCACCGCGCAGGGGAACATCCTACGAGCAGTACTTC
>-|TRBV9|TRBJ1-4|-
CASSVGDFNEKLFF
TGTGCCAGCAGCGTAGGGGACTTTAATGAAAAACTGTTTTTT
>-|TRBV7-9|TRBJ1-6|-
CASSLDWGTPHSPLHF
TGTGCCAGCAGCTTAGATTGGGGGACCCCTCATTCACCCCTCCACTTT
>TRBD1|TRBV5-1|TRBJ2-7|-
CASSPGTGTYEQYF
TGCGCCAGCAGCCCCGGGACAGGGACCTACGAGCAGTACTTC
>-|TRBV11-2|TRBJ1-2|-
CASSLDLTGGWGYTF
TGTGCCAGCAGCTTAGATCTAACGGGGGGCTGGGGCTACACCTTC
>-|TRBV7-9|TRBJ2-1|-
CASSPGPNEQFF
TGTGCCAGCAGCCCGGGACCCAATGAGCAGTTCTTC
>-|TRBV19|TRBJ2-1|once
CASSTTGQGDNEQFF
TGTGCCAGTAGTACTACGGGGCAGGGAGACAATGAGCAGTTCTTC
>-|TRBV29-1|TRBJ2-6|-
CSVYKRDSGANVLTF
TGCAGCGTTTATAAAAGGGACTCTGGGGCCAACGTCCTGACTTTC
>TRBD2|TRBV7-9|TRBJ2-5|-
CASSQLLAGGQETQYF
TGTGCCAGCAGCCAGCTTCTGGCGGGGGGCCAAGAGACCCAGTACTTC
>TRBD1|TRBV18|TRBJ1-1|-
CASSTTGQGTEAFF
TGTGCCAGCTCAACGACTGGACAGGGCACTGAAGCTTTCTTT
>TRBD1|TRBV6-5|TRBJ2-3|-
CASKVDRGTDTQYF
TGTGCCAGCAAAGTAGACAGGGGGACAGATACGCAGTATTTT
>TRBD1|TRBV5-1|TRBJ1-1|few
CASSLPDPNRGKNTEAFF
TGCGCCAGCAGCTTGCCGGACCCAAACAGGGGGAAGAACACTGAAGCTTTCTTT